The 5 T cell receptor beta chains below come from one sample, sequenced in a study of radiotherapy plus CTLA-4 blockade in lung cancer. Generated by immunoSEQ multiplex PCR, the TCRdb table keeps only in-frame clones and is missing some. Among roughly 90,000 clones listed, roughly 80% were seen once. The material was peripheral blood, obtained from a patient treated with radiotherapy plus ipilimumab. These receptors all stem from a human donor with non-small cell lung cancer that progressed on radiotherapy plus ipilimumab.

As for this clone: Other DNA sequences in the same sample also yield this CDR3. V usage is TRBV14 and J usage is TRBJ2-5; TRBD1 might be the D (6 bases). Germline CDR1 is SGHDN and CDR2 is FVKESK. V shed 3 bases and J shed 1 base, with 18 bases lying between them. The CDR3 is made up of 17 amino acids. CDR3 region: CASSQDRGRGPQETQYF. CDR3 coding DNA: TGTGCCAGCAGCCAGGATAGGGGGAGAGGCCCCCAAGAGACCCAGTACTTC.

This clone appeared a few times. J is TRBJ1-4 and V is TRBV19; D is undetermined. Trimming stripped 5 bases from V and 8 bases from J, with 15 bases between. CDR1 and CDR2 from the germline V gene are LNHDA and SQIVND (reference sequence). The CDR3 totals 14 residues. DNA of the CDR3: TGTGCCAGTAGTCCACTAGGGTCTTACGAAAAACTGTTTTTT. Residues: CASSPLGSYEKLFF.

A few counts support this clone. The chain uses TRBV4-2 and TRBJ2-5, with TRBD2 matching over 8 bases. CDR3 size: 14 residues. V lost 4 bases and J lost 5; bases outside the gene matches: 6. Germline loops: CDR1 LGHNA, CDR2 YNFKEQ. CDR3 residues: CASSRTGGWETQYF. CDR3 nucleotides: TGTGCCAGCAGCCGGACGGGAGGGTGGGAGACCCAGTACTTC.

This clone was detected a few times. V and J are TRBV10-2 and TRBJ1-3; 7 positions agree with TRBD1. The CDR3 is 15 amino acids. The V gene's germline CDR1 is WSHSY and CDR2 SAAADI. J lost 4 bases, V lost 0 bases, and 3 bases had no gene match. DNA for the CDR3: TGCGCCAGCAGTGAGTCGGCAGGGGGGGGAAACACCATATATTTT. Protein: CASSESAGGGNTIYF.

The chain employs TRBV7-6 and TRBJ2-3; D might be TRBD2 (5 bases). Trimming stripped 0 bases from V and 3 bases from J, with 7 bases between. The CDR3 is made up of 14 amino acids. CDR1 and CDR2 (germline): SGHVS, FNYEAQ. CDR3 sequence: CASSLAEATDTQYF. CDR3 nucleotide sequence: TGTGCCAGCAGCTTAGCGGAGGCGACAGATACGCAGTATTTT. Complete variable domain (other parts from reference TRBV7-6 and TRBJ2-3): GAGVSQSPRYKVTKRGQDVALRCDPISGHVSLYWYRQALGQGPEFLTYFNYEAQQDKSGLPNDRFSAERPEGSISTLTIQRTEQRDSAMYRCASSLAEATDTQYFGPGTRLTVL.